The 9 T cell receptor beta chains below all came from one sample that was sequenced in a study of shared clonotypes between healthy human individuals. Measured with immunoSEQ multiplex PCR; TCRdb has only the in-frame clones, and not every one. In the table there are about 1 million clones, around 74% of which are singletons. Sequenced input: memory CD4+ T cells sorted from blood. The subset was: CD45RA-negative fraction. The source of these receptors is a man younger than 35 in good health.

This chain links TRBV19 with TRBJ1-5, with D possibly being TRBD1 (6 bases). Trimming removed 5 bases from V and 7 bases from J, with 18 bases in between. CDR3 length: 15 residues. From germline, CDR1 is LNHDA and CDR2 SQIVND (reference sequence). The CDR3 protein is CASSPQMTGGQPQHF. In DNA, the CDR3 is TGTGCCAGTAGTCCCCAGATGACAGGAGGCCAGCCCCAGCATTTT.

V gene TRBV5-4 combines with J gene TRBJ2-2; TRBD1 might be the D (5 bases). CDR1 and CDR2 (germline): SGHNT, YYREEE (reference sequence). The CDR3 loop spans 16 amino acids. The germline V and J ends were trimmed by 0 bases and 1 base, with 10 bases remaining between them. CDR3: CASSLVRTLNTGELFF. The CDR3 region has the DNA TGTGCCAGCAGCTTGGTGCGGACACTGAACACCGGGGAGCTGTTTTTT.

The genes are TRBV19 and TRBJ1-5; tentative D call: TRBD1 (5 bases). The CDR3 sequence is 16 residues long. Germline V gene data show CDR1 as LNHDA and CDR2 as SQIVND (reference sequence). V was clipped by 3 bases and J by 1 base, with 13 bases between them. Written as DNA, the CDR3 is TGTGCCAGTAGTATCCCGGGCAGGGAGAGCAATCAGCCCCAGCATTTT. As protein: CASSIPGRESNQPQHF.

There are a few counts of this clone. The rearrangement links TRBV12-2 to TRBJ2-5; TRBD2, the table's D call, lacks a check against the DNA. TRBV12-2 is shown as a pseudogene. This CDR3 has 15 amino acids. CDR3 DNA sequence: TGTGCAAGTCGCTTGGTGGGAGGGCCCCGGGAGACCCAGTACTTC. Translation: CASRLVGGPRETQYF.

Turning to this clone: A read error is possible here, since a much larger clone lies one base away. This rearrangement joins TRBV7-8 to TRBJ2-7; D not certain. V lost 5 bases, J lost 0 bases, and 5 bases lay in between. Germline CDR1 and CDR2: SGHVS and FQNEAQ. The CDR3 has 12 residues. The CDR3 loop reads CASSLSSYEQYF. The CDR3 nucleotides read TGTGCCAGCAGCCTGAGCTCCTACGAGCAGTACTTC.

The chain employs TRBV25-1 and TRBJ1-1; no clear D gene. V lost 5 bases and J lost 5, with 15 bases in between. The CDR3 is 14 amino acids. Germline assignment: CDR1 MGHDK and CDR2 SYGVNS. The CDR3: CASSKDTLKTEAFF. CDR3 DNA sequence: TGTGCCAGCAGTAAAGATACTCTCAAAACTGAAGCTTTCTTT.

CDR3 DNA: TGTGCCAGCAGCTTAGGCCCAGATAACTATGGCTACACCTTC. Protein: CASSLGPDNYGYTF. The J gene is TRBJ1-2, the V gene TRBV7-2; D is uncertain. The CDR3 extends over 14 amino acids. The germline V gene has CDR1 SGHTA and CDR2 FQGNSA. V shed 1 base and J shed 1 base, with 7 bases lying between them. Drawing the rest from reference TRBV7-2 and TRBJ1-2, the complete variable domain is GAGVSQSPSNKVTEKGKDVELRCDPISGHTALYWYRQSLGQGLEFLIYFQGNSAPDKSGLPSDRFSAERTGGSVSTLTIQRTQQEDSAVYLCASSLGPDNYGYTFGSGTRLTVV.

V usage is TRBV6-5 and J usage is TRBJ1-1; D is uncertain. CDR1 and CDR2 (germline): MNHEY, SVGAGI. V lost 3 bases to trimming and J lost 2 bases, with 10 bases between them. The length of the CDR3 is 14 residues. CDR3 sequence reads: CASSYYEANTEAFF. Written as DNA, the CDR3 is TGTGCCAGCAGTTATTACGAGGCTAACACTGAAGCTTTCTTT.

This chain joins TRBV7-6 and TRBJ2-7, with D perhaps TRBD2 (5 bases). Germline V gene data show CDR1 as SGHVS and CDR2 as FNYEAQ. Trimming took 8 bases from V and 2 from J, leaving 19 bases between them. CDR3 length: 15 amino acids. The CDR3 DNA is TGTGCCAGCGCACCCAATCAGGCGAGGGCCTACGAGCAGTACTTC. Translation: CASAPNQARAYEQYF. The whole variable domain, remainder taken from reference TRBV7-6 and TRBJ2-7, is GAGVSQSPRYKVTKRGQDVALRCDPISGHVSLYWYRQALGQGPEFLTYFNYEAQQDKSGLPNDRFSAERPEGSISTLTIQRTEQRDSAMYRCASAPNQARAYEQYFGPGTRLTVT.